This T cell receptor beta chain stems from a study of blood T cells in healthy people across ages. Using a J-beta primer mix together with a sample-barcoded 5' primer, a second PCR was run for roughly 6 to 12 cycles. TCRdb re-analysed the 5' RACE reads in MiXCR, keeping a single row per CDR3 protein. The sample has about 500,000 distinct CDR3 sequences, 24% seen once. V was pared by 4 bases and J by 8 bases, with 16 bases between. The CDR3 loop spans 14 amino acids. Germline CDR1 and CDR2: SGHVS and FQNEAQ. This clonotype was observed a few times. These data also featured in a second study, about T cells of mothers and their children.

The chain employs TRBV7-8 and TRBJ2-3, with unresolved D. The TCR sequence derives from a boy between 5 and 17 years old in good health. The sample comprised blood. The CDR3 spells CASSSNEDLGTQYF. As DNA, the CDR3 is TGTGCCAGCAGCTCTAATGAGGACCTAGGTACGCAGTATTTT.